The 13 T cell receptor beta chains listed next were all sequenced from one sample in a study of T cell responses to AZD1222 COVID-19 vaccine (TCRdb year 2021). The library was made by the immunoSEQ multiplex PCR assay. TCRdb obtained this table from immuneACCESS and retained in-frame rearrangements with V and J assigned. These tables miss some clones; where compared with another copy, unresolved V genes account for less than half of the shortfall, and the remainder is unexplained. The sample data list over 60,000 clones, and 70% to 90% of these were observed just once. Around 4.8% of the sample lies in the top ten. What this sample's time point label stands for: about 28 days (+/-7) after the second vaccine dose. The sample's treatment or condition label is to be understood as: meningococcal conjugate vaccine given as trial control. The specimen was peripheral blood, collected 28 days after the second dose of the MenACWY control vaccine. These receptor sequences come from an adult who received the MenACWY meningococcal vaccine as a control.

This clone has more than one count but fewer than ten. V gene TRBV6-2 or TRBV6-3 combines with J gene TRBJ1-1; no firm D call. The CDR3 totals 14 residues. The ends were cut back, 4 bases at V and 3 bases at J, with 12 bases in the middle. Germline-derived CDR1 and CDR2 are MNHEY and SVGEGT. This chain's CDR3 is CASSFKVGDTEAFF. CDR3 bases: TGTGCCAGCAGTTTTAAGGTAGGAGACACTGAAGCTTTCTTT.

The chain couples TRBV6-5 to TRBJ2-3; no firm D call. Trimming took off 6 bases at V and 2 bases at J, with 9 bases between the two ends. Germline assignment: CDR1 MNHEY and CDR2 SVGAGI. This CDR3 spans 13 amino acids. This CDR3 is CASSGRITDTQYF. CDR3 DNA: TGTGCCAGCAGCGGACGGATCACAGATACGCAGTATTTT.

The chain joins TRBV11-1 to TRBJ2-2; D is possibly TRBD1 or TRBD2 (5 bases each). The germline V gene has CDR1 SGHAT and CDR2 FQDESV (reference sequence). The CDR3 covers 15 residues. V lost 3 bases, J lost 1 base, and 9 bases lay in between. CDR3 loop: CASSFPGQNTGELFF. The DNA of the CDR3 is TGTGCCAGCAGCTTTCCGGGGCAGAACACCGGGGAGCTGTTTTTT.

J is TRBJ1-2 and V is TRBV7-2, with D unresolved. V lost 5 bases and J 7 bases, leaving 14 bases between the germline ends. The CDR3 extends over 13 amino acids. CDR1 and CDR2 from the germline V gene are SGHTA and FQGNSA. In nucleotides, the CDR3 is TGTGCCAGCAGCCCTAGTAGGCTGGCTGGCTACACCTTC. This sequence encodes CASSPSRLAGYTF.

CDR3 sequence: CASSVDSSGTQYF. CDR3 coding DNA: TGTGCCAGCAGCGTAGACAGCTCAGGTACGCAGTATTTT. This chain joins TRBV9 and TRBJ2-3; D is ambiguous. The CDR3 totals 13 residues. Germline V gives CDR1 SGDLS, CDR2 YYNGEE. Trimming removed 0 bases from V and 8 bases from J, with 10 bases in between.

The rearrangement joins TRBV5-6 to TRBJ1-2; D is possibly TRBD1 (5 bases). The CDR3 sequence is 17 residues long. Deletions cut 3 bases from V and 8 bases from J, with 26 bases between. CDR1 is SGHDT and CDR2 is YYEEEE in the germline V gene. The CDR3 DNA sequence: TGTGCCAGCAGCTATCTGGTCGGGACCCGAAACTCGAGAGGCTACACCTTC. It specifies CASSYLVGTRNSRGYTF.

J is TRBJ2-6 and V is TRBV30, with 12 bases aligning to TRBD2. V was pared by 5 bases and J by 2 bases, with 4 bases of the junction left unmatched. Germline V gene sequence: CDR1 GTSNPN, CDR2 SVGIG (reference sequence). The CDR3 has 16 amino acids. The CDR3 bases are TGTGCCTGGTCGACTAGCGGGAGTGCTGGGGCCAACGTCCTGACTTTC. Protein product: CAWSTSGSAGANVLTF.

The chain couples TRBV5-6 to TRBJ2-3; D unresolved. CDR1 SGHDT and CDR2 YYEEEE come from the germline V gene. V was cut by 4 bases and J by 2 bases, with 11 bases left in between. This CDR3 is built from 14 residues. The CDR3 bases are TGTGCCAGCAGCAGGGTCTTATCCACAGATACGCAGTATTTT. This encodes CASSRVLSTDTQYF.

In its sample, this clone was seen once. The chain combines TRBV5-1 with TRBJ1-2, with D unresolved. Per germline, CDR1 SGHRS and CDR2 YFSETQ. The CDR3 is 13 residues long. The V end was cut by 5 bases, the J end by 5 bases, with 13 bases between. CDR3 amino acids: CASSLGKNYGYTF. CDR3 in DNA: TGCGCCAGCAGTTTAGGGAAGAATTATGGCTACACCTTC.

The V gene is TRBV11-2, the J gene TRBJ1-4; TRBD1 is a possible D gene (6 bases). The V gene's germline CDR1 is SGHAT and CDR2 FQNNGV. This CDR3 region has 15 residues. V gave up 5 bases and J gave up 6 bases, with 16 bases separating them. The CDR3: CASSRRGAGDEKLFF. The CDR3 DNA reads TGTGCCAGCAGCCGCCGGGGGGCGGGTGATGAAAAACTGTTTTTT.

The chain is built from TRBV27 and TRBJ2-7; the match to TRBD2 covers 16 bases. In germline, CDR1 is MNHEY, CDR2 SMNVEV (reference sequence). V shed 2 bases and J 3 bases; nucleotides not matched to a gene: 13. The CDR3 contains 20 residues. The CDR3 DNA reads TGTGCCAGCAGTTTAGGTTTGGGACTAGCGGGGGGGCCGAACCGCTACGAGCAGTACTTC. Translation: CASSLGLGLAGGPNRYEQYF.

The CDR3 spells CAWSPKGGYSPLHF. CDR3 DNA: TGTGCCTGGAGCCCTAAGGGGGGCTATTCACCCCTCCACTTT. This chain connects TRBV30 to TRBJ1-6; a weak D match, TRBD1 (6 bases). Germline lookup yields CDR1 GTSNPN and CDR2 SVGIG (reference sequence). The CDR3 has 14 residues. The V gene lost 3 bases and the J gene lost 8 bases, with 14 bases spanning the gap. The entire variable domain, with the rest obtained from reference TRBV30 and TRBJ1-6, is as follows: SQTIHQWPATLVQPVGSPLSLECTVEGTSNPNLYWYRQAAGRGLQLLFYSVGIGQISSEVPQNLSASRPQDRQFILSSKKLLLSDSGFYLCAWSPKGGYSPLHFGNGTRLTVT.

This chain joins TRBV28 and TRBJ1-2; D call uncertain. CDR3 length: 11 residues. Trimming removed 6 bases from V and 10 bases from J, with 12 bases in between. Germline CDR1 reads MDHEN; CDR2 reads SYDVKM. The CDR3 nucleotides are TGTGCCAGCAGACTACTATTTCACTACACCTTC. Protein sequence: CASRLLFHYTF.